This T cell receptor beta chain was profiled in a study of control samples from healthy donors and cancer patients (TCRdb year 2020). Library preparation employed the immunoSEQ multiplex PCR assay. TCRdb took over this immuneACCESS table, retaining in-frame rearrangements with V and J assigned. Such tables are incomplete; in checked studies, under half of the missing clones stem from an unresolved V gene, and the remainder is unexplained. This sample lists approximately 170,000 clones; 90% to 95% were detected once. About 1.6% of the sample lies in the top ten. From the cysteine up to the phenylalanine, the CDR3 has a length of 13 residues. The read is trimmed to its CDR3 DNA, 39 bases read in frame from base 1. The CDR1 and CDR2 encoded by the germline V gene are SGHAT and FQNNGV. Between the V and J ends, shortened by 1 base and 1 base respectively, the junction contains 4 bases. Notes on this clone: Its antigen is unknown. Base-call qualities are not available, and no considerably larger clone is one nucleotide away. Other DNA sequences in this specimen translate into the identical CDR3.

The sequencing sample was made of blood. This TCR derives from a woman under 40 in good health. This chain joins TRBV11-2 to TRBJ2-5; no D gene is confidently identified. The CDR3 here reads CASSLGGQETQYF. The nucleotide sequence is given as TGTGCCAGCAGCTTAGGGGGCCAAGAGACCCAGTACTTC.